Listed below are T cell receptor beta chains from one sample, sequenced in a study of blood T cell repertoires in COVID-19. Method: immunoSEQ multiplex PCR; TCRdb's copy keeps in-frame clones and lacks some. The table lists tens of thousands of clones, 80% to 90% of them singletons, with 5.2% in the top ten. Sequencing was performed on peripheral blood. The receptor source for this set is a human donor in a cohort sampled during active COVID-19. The CDR3 runs from the conserved cysteine through the conserved F or W. Fields, in order: J gene, clone size, V gene, D gene, CDR3 protein, CDR3 DNA. The D gene is left open where the match is weak. Rows may omit the clone size; those that give it use once, few, many or a size class.

>TRBJ2-7|NA|TRBV20-1|NA
CSPSHSYEQYF
TGCAGCCCGTCCCATAGCTACGAGCAGTACTTC
>TRBJ2-7|few|TRBV6-5|NA
CASSYSGATPYEQYF
TGTGCCAGCAGTTACTCTGGGGCTACCCCCTACGAGCAGTACTTC
>TRBJ2-4|NA|TRBV4-1|NA
CASSQEGGAGRDIQYF
TGCGCCAGCAGCCAAGAAGGGGGAGCGGGGCGTGACATTCAGTACTTC
>TRBJ1-6|few|TRBV15|NA
CATSGRVGESPLHF
TGTGCCACCAGCGGGAGAGTAGGAGAATCACCCCTCCACTTT
>TRBJ2-1|NA|TRBV7-2|NA
CASSLEPQSYNEQFF
TGTGCCAGCAGCTTAGAGCCTCAATCCTACAATGAGCAGTTCTTC
>TRBJ2-1|NA|TRBV19|TRBD1
CASTPGTGYSEQFF
TGTGCCAGCACACCCGGGACAGGGTATAGTGAGCAGTTCTTC
>TRBJ2-7|NA|TRBV15|TRBD1
CATSRDPPGQGAFYEQYF
TGTGCCACCAGCAGAGATCCCCCAGGGCAGGGGGCTTTCTACGAGCAGTACTTC
>TRBJ1-4|NA|TRBV19|NA
CATGYREGKLFF
TGTGCCACCGGTTACAGGGAAGGAAAACTGTTTTTT
>TRBJ1-5|NA|TRBV19|NA
CASRPQGSNQPQHF
TGTGCCAGTAGACCGCAGGGTAGCAATCAGCCCCAGCATTTT
>TRBJ1-2|NA|TRBV19|NA
CASNRIPGEGGYTF
TGTGCCAGTAATCGTATCCCGGGTGAGGGCGGCTACACCTTC
>TRBJ2-1|few|TRBV30|TRBD2
CAWSFSGGTSYNEQFF
TGTGCCTGGAGTTTTAGCGGGGGGACCTCCTACAATGAGCAGTTCTTC
>TRBJ2-7|NA|TRBV30|NA
CAWTGDRTYEQYF
TGTGCCTGGACAGGAGACAGGACCTACGAGCAGTACTTC
>TRBJ2-7|NA|TRBV3-1/TRBV3-2|TRBD1
CASSQRGQVTYEQYF
TGTGCCAGCAGCCAAAGAGGACAGGTTACCTACGAGCAGTACTTC
>TRBJ2-1|NA|TRBV7-9|TRBD2
CASSRGGFPYNEQFF
TGTGCCAGCAGCCGGGGGGGCTTCCCGTACAATGAGCAGTTCTTC
>TRBJ1-1|once|TRBV20-1|NA
CSASPGNTEAFF
TGCAGTGCTAGTCCCGGGAACACTGAAGCTTTCTTT
>TRBJ1-1|once|TRBV6-6|NA
CASSRQEGEAFF
TGTGCCAGCAGCCGACAGGAGGGTGAAGCTTTCTTT